The 20 T cell receptor beta chains given below trace back to one sample, sequenced in a study of beta chain features in type 1 diabetes. Expressed TCRB transcripts were sequenced, since all the RNA that had been isolated was reverse transcribed. Measured with immunoSEQ multiplex PCR; TCRdb has only the in-frame clones, and not every one. In the table there are about 650,000 clones, roughly 12% of which are singletons. Study results and limitations: Within each of all four CD4+ subsets, Type 1 diabetes patients had TCRB CDR3s that were moderately but significantly shorter.

No antigen has been assigned to these receptors. The sequenced sample was naive CD4+ T cells from blood. The receptors originated from a man aged 25 to 45 with type 1 diabetes.

V usage is TRBV9 and J usage is TRBJ1-1; D gene uncertain. The V gene's germline CDR1 is SGDLS and CDR2 YYNGEE. The V gene lost 4 bases and the J gene lost 0 bases, with 7 bases spanning the gap. This CDR3 has 13 amino acids. CDR3 amino acids: CASSLRLNTEAFF. CDR3 DNA: TGTGCCAGCAGCTTAAGATTGAACACTGAAGCTTTCTTT.

The CDR3 reads CASSLVRGSTEAFF. The DNA of the CDR3 is TGTGCCAGCAGCTTAGTGCGGGGGAGCACTGAAGCTTTCTTT. The V gene is TRBV11-3, the J gene TRBJ1-1; D possibly corresponds to TRBD1 (5 bases). The V gene's germline CDR1 is SGHNT and CDR2 YENEEA. The CDR3 runs to 14 residues. The V and J ends lost 1 base and 4 bases respectively, with 10 bases between them.

In its sample, this clone was seen a few times. The V and J genes are TRBV7-9 and TRBJ1-2, with a weak D call TRBD1 (6 bases). V was cut by 2 bases and J by 4 bases, with 14 bases left in between. This CDR3 has 15 amino acids. CDR1 is SEHNR, CDR2 FQNEAQ, per germline (reference sequence). CDR3 nucleotide sequence: TGTGCCAGCAGCTTAATCGGGGGGCGCGGCTATGGCTACACCTTC. Encoded protein: CASSLIGGRGYGYTF.

The chain has TRBV4-1 and TRBJ2-5; D assignment may be TRBD1 or TRBD2 (5 bases each). Germline loops: CDR1 MGHRA, CDR2 YSYEKL. The ends were cut back, 1 base at V and 3 bases at J, with 15 bases in the middle. There are 16 residues in the CDR3. DNA of the CDR3: TGCGCCAGCAGCCAAGTCTCCCGGGGCGTTGAAGAGACCCAGTACTTC. This encodes CASSQVSRGVEETQYF.

In its sample, this clone was seen a few times. The chain combines TRBV2 with TRBJ1-6; D remains unclear. Per the germline V gene, CDR1 is SNHLY and CDR2 is FYNNEI. V was shortened by 4 bases and J by 7 bases, with 11 bases between the two germline ends. The CDR3 runs 14 residues. Here the CDR3 DNA reads TGTGCCAGCAGTGTAGGTCAAGAAAATTCACCCCTCCACTTT. It yields the protein CASSVGQENSPLHF.

This clone was picked up a small number of times. This rearrangement joins TRBV14 to TRBJ2-5; TRBD2 agrees at 10 bases. The CDR3 is 15 residues long. CDR1 is SGHDN and CDR2 is FVKESK in the germline V gene. V lost 2 bases to trimming and J lost 2 bases; unmatched junction nucleotides: 2. The CDR3 loop reads CASSQLLAGQETQYF. The CDR3 nucleotides read TGTGCCAGCAGCCAACTACTAGCGGGGCAAGAGACCCAGTACTTC.

This clone was found a few times. The V call is TRBV7-8, the J call TRBJ2-5; D call uncertain. Germline values: CDR1 SGHVS, CDR2 FQNEAQ. V lost 5 bases and J lost 7, with 17 bases in between. The CDR3 loop spans 14 amino acids. The CDR3 here is CASSLRSVKGTQYF. Written as DNA, the CDR3 is TGTGCCAGCAGCCTCAGGAGCGTGAAGGGGACCCAGTACTTC.

This clone turned up a few times. The rearrangement uses TRBV7-8 and TRBJ2-1, with 8 bases lining up with TRBD2. CDR1 and CDR2 (germline): SGHVS, FQNEAQ. Losses at the gene ends were 5 bases for V and 2 bases for J; bases not matched to a gene: 5. There are 15 residues in the CDR3. The CDR3 nucleotides read TGTGCCAGCAGCACCGGCGGGGGGACCTACAATGAGCAGTTCTTC. Translation gives CASSTGGGTYNEQFF.

V is TRBV5-1 and J is TRBJ1-3; maybe TRBD1 (5 bases). This CDR3 region has 17 residues. V lost 1 base and J 0 bases, leaving 14 bases between the germline ends. The V gene's germline CDR1 is SGHRS and CDR2 YFSETQ. This CDR3 reads CASSLNRGSYSGNTIYF. The CDR3 coding sequence is TGCGCCAGCAGCTTGAACCGGGGCAGTTACTCTGGAAACACCATATATTTT. Using reference TRBV5-1 and TRBJ1-3 for the parts outside the CDR3, the full variable domain is KAGVTQTPRYLIKTRGQQVTLSCSPISGHRSVSWYQQTPGQGLQFLFEYFSETQRNKGNFPGRFSGRQFSNSRSEMNVSTLELGDSALYLCASSLNRGSYSGNTIYFGEGSWLTVV.

The chain couples TRBV18 to TRBJ1-1, with a possible D match to TRBD1 (6 bases). V was trimmed by 2 bases and J by 7 bases, leaving 11 bases between them. The CDR3 extends over 13 amino acids. Germline V gives CDR1 KGHSH, CDR2 LQKENI. The CDR3 DNA sequence: TGTGCCAGCTCACCAGGTACAGGGATTGAAGCTTTCTTT. Translating gives CASSPGTGIEAFF. Using reference TRBV18 and TRBJ1-1 for the parts outside the CDR3, the full variable domain is NAGVMQNPRHLVRRRGQEARLRCSPMKGHSHVYWYRQLPEEGLKFMVYLQKENIIDESGMPKERFSAEFPKEGPSILRIQQVVRGDSAAYFCASSPGTGIEAFFGQGTRLTVV.

This clone has more than one count but fewer than ten. The V and J genes are TRBV29-1 and TRBJ2-1; the D is unclear. V shed 5 bases and J shed 2 bases, with 10 bases lying between them. Germline assignment: CDR1 SQVTM and CDR2 ANQGSEA. The CDR3 is 13 amino acids. The CDR3 here is CSVLREPYNEQFF. The CDR3 coding sequence is TGCAGCGTTTTAAGGGAACCCTACAATGAGCAGTTCTTC.

The rearrangement uses TRBV29-1 and TRBJ2-3; no clear D gene. The CDR3 runs to 11 residues. Germline V gives CDR1 SQVTM, CDR2 ANQGSEA. The V and J ends lost 2 bases and 7 bases respectively, with 7 bases between them. The CDR3 region is CSVEPENTQYF. CDR3 sequence (DNA): TGCAGCGTTGAACCGGAAAATACGCAGTATTTT.

The V gene is TRBV7-6, the J gene TRBJ1-5; D not resolved. This CDR3 has 14 residues. Trimming left V 5 bases short and J 9 bases short, with 17 bases between. CDR1 and CDR2 from the germline V gene are SGHVS and FNYEAQ. The CDR3 sequence is CASSPLGPAGPQHF. In DNA, the CDR3 is TGTGCCAGCAGCCCCCTTGGGCCCGCGGGGCCCCAGCATTTT. Filled out from reference TRBV7-6 and TRBJ1-5, the complete variable domain reads GAGVSQSPRYKVTKRGQDVALRCDPISGHVSLYWYRQALGQGPEFLTYFNYEAQQDKSGLPNDRFSAERPEGSISTLTIQRTEQRDSAMYRCASSPLGPAGPQHFGDGTRLSIL.

This clone was detected a few times. The gene calls are TRBV28 and TRBJ2-1; 9 bases fit TRBD2. Germline CDR1 reads MDHEN; CDR2 reads SYDVKM. The V and J ends lost 4 bases and 10 bases, in that order; junction bases with no gene match: 20. The CDR3 is made up of 18 amino acids. The CDR3 nucleotides are TGTGCCAGCAGTTCCCCGTTCCTTATAGCGGGGGAGCCCAGGGAGCAGTTCTTC. Amino acid sequence: CASSSPFLIAGEPREQFF.

This chain links TRBV6-6 with TRBJ2-1; the D gene is possibly TRBD1 (6 bases). Per the germline V gene, CDR1 is MNHNY and CDR2 is SVGAGI (reference sequence). The V end was cut by 6 bases, the J end by 15 bases, with 18 bases between. CDR3 length: 12 residues. The CDR3 protein is CASSTPPQGSFF. As DNA, the CDR3 is TGTGCCAGCAGCACTCCACCGCAGGGGTCGTTCTTC.

The sample holds a few counts of this clone. The chain joins TRBV18 to TRBJ2-5; 7 nucleotides align to TRBD2. Looked up from germline, CDR1 is KGHSH and CDR2 is LQKENI. The CDR3 spans 16 residues. With 3 bases clipped from V and 3 bases from J, the junction kept 10 bases outside the gene matches. CDR3 region: CASSPRPLAGEETQYF. The CDR3 DNA follows: TGTGCCAGCTCACCCCGCCCGTTAGCGGGCGAAGAGACCCAGTACTTC.

This clone has just one count. This rearrangement joins TRBV18 to TRBJ2-1, with 14 bases identical to TRBD2. CDR3 length: 16 amino acids. Germline V CDR1 and CDR2: KGHSH, LQKENI. V lost 0 bases to trimming and J lost 6 bases; unmatched junction nucleotides: 1. CDR3 loop: CASSPPGLAGVNEQFF. In DNA form, the CDR3 reads TGTGCCAGCTCACCACCGGGACTAGCGGGGGTCAATGAGCAGTTCTTC.

The V and J genes are TRBV20-1 and TRBJ2-7; D is ambiguous. This CDR3 contains 9 residues. CDR1 DFQATT and CDR2 SNEGSKA come from the germline V gene (reference sequence). V dropped 3 bases and J dropped 3 bases, with 0 bases sitting between them. The CDR3 spells CSASYEQYF. CDR3 nucleotide sequence: TGCAGTGCTAGCTACGAGCAGTACTTC.

The chain combines TRBV7-8 with TRBJ2-7; D is ambiguous. The germline V gene encodes CDR1 SGHVS and CDR2 FQNEAQ. Trimming removed 5 bases from V and 5 bases from J, with 10 bases in between. The CDR3 is 12 residues long. The DNA of the CDR3 is TGTGCCAGCAGCCCCAGATCCCACGAGCAGTACTTC. Amino acids: CASSPRSHEQYF. The full variable domain, rest sourced from reference TRBV7-8 and TRBJ2-7, is GAGVSQSPRYKVAKRGQDVALRCDPISGHVSLFWYQQALGQGPEFLTYFQNEAQLDKSGLPSDRFFAERPEGSVSTLKIQRTQQEDSAVYLCASSPRSHEQYFGPGTRLTVT.

V and J are TRBV7-9 and TRBJ2-3, with D unresolved. Trimming cost V 2 bases and J 4 bases, with 4 bases left between them. This CDR3 is built from 12 residues. Germline assignment: CDR1 SEHNR and CDR2 FQNEAQ (reference sequence). CDR3 in DNA: TGTGCCAGCAGCTTAAACGCAGATACGCAGTATTTT. Its translation: CASSLNADTQYF.